This T cell receptor (beta chain) originates from a study of immune evolution from preneoplasia to lung adenocarcinoma. Measured with immunoSEQ multiplex PCR; TCRdb has only the in-frame clones, and not every one. The sample has over 3,500 clones; less than 80% are singletons. In germline, CDR1 is SGDLS, CDR2 YYNGEE. The CDR3 is 14 amino acids. The V gene end was trimmed by 3 bases and the J gene end by 6 bases; junction bases not matched to a gene: 5. The sequenced material came from FFPE minimally invasive lung adenocarcinoma tissue. This chain links TRBV9 with TRBJ2-7; 11 bases map to TRBD2. This receptor was taken from a person aged 65-85 years with lung adenocarcinoma. The CDR3 DNA is TGTGCCAGCAGCGCCCCAACTAGCGGGGGCGAGCAGTACTTC. It specifies CASSAPTSGGEQYF.